This TCR beta chain was identified during a study of cytomegalovirus exposure and HLA in healthy donors. Study-level results: Near-uniform donor sequencing depth was presumed by presence/absence analyses.

V dropped 4 bases and J dropped 7; count of bases not matched to a gene: 6. From germline, CDR1 is SGHTS and CDR2 YDEGEE. CDR3 size: 13 residues. The PCR used 60 Vbeta and 13 Jbeta primers. Clones were sequenced by immunoSEQ multiplex PCR, and TCRdb holds only the in-frame ones, with some missing. The table lists 150,000 to 200,000 clones, about 81% of them singletons. Notes on this clone: Its cognate antigen is unknown.

V is TRBV5-8 and J is TRBJ2-7, with 9 bases fitting TRBD1. This sequence was found in a girl aged 10-17 years in good health and CMV-seropositive. Sequencing was performed on PBMCs. The CDR3 sequence: CASSPGTGLEQYF. The DNA for the CDR3 is TGTGCCAGCAGCCCTGGGACAGGGCTTGAGCAGTACTTC. The whole variable domain, remainder taken from reference TRBV5-8 and TRBJ2-7, is EAGVTQSPTHLIKTRGQQATLRCSPISGHTSVYWYQQALGLGLQFLLWYDEGEERNRGNFPPRFSGRQFPNYSSELNVNALELEDSALYLCASSPGTGLEQYFGPGTRLTVT.